The 3 T cell receptor beta chains reported below all come from one sample, sequenced in a study of shared clonotypes between healthy human individuals. TCRdb keeps only in-frame clones here, not all; method: immunoSEQ multiplex PCR. The sample lists about 1 million clones; about three quarters were seen once. Sequencing input: memory CD4+ T cells sorted from blood. This sample's subset: CD45RA-negative fraction. Source of these receptors: a man in his late teens or twenties in good health.

A remark on this clone: The sample carries other DNA sequences with the same CDR3. The chain couples TRBV7-2 to TRBJ2-7, with D maybe TRBD1 (6 bases). This CDR3 has 15 residues. Germline-derived CDR1 and CDR2 are SGHTA and FQGNSA. V shed 1 base and J shed 0 bases, with 10 bases lying between them. The CDR3 is CASSLESTGSYEQYF. The CDR3 coding sequence is TGTGCCAGCAGCTTAGAGTCGACAGGCTCCTACGAGCAGTACTTC.

On this clone: Sequence at one end of the junction differs from germline and may be a read error. J is TRBJ2-7 and V is TRBV6-5, with 7 bases that match TRBD1. The length of the CDR3 is 11 residues. Germline CDR1 and CDR2: MNHEY and SVGAGI. The CDR3 DNA sequence: TGTGCCAGCAGCTCGGGACAGACCCCGACTTTT. It codes for CASSSGQTPTF.

This clone was detected a few times. The chain has TRBV30 and TRBJ2-1, with D uncertain. The CDR3 is 12 amino acids. Germline CDR1 GTSNPN, CDR2 SVGIG (reference sequence). The V and J ends lost 6 bases and 0 bases respectively, with 6 bases between them. DNA for the CDR3: TGTGCCTGTAGGTCCTCCTACAATGAGCAGTTCTTC. It yields the protein CACRSSYNEQFF.